A selection of T cell receptor beta chains follows, all from one sample in a study of technical replicates of blood from four donors. The method was immunoSEQ multiplex PCR; TCRdb's version includes in-frame clones alone and lacks a portion of them. The sample records 91,000 or so clones, approximately 95% being singletons. The sample taken for sequencing was T cells isolated from PBMCs. These receptors were collected from a human donor in good health. Both conserved end residues are part of each CDR3. The D gene is left open where the match is weak.

v_call	j_call	d_call	cdr3_aa
TRBV6-1	TRBJ2-7	TRBD2	CASSECGGGTETDEQYF
TRBV2	TRBJ2-7	TRBD2	CASSEGRLACEQYF
TRBV6-5	TRBJ1-4	-	CASSYSQSNEKLFF
TRBV5-1	TRBJ2-1	-	CASSLLGQNNEQFF
TRBV19	TRBJ2-1	-	CASSLTSNNEQFF
TRBV10-2	TRBJ2-2	-	CASSPTAGFTGELFF
TRBV29-1	TRBJ2-7	-	CSVVAVRSYEQYF
TRBV5-1	TRBJ2-6	-	CASSLAQGANVLTF
TRBV11-1	TRBJ2-7	-	CASSLGQAFSYEQYF
TRBV28	TRBJ2-2	TRBD1	CASSIGQGRRELFF
TRBV19	TRBJ2-7	-	CASSMAVGGDEQYF
TRBV7-9	TRBJ2-7	-	CASSLGLLSYEQYF
TRBV30	TRBJ2-1	TRBD2	CAWSGTSLYNEQFF
TRBV11-2	TRBJ2-6	-	CASSSIRTDYSGANVLTF
TRBV6-5	TRBJ1-3	-	CASGLWGDAGNTIYF
TRBV7-9	TRBJ1-2	-	CASSFPGPYYGYTF
TRBV7-9	TRBJ1-2	TRBD1	CASSQGGQGQGYGYTF
TRBV12-5	TRBJ1-1	-	CASGLEFRNTEAFF
TRBV4-2	TRBJ2-5	TRBD2	CASSQDPASGAETQYF
TRBV15	TRBJ2-1	-	CATSSERPGYYNEQFF
TRBV27	TRBJ1-2	-	CASRPVIQANYGYTF
TRBV4-1	TRBJ1-1	-	CASSHLTEAFF
TRBV6-5	TRBJ2-7	TRBD1	CASRTTGGGSYEQYF
TRBV29-1	TRBJ1-1	-	CSAPEEPDVEAFF
TRBV9	TRBJ2-7	-	CASSVLDNHEQYF
TRBV15	TRBJ2-1	-	CATSRGGGAPREQFF
TRBV7-2	TRBJ2-5	-	CASQAQAGKETQYF
TRBV27	TRBJ2-7	TRBD2	CASTSSGLAGFYEQYF
TRBV9	TRBJ1-6	TRBD1	CASSVSDGVVQGALHF
TRBV7-8	TRBJ1-2	-	CASSSPFAAGPYGYTF
TRBV2	TRBJ1-6	-	CASSRTYSSPLHF
TRBV30	TRBJ2-7	TRBD2	CAWTPGLAGAYEQYF
TRBV7-7	TRBJ2-1	-	CASSLEALALSSYNEQFF
TRBV6-6	TRBJ2-7	-	CASSPPPPEGQYF
TRBV30	TRBJ1-2	-	CACRGWGGAGYTF
TRBV7-9	TRBJ1-1	-	CASSLSSGGRNTEAFF
TRBV27	TRBJ2-7	-	CASSLGGREDEQYF
TRBV30	TRBJ2-3	-	CAGGGVGALRVSTDTQYF
TRBV13	TRBJ1-2	TRBD1	CASSSTGTGNYGYTF
TRBV5-8	TRBJ1-5	-	CASSLVPGGDQPQHF
TRBV13	TRBJ2-1	TRBD1	CASSHEGGGYNEQFF
TRBV19	TRBJ1-1	TRBD1	CASGEQGGTEAFF
TRBV11-3	TRBJ1-1	-	CASSPHPRRERYTEAFF
TRBV14	TRBJ2-3	-	CASSQLTDSWRGTDTQYF
TRBV9	TRBJ2-5	TRBD1	CASSAEDRLTQETQYF
TRBV9	TRBJ1-2	TRBD1	CASSVSGTGFGIDGYTF
TRBV10-1	TRBJ2-1	-	CASSGSGVPKQFF
TRBV4-1	TRBJ2-7	TRBD1	CASSQVGQGRYEQYF
TRBV5-4	TRBJ2-3	TRBD1	CASSRDSSTDTQYF
TRBV5-1	TRBJ2-7	-	CASSLGQGGIGEQYF
TRBV5-8	TRBJ1-5	-	CASSPGQVEDQPQHF
TRBV2	TRBJ2-3	-	CAVSGLPPDTQYF